A selection of T cell receptor beta chains follows, all from one sample in a study of graft-versus-host responses after intestinal transplantation. This table comes from immunoSEQ multiplex PCR, and its TCRdb copy is limited to in-frame clones, with some not included. Counted here are 85,000 to 130,000 clones, over 75% occurring once; the ten biggest clones make up 0.9%. Their antigen targets remain unknown. Sequencing was performed on unstimulated CD4+ T cells sorted from spleen or lymph node cells, taken before intestinal transplant. These receptors originate from a human donor who received an intestinal transplant. CDR3s leave out the opening cysteine and the closing phenylalanine or tryptophan. The order of the fields is D gene, V gene, CDR3 protein. A D gene is named only where the DNA matches it firmly.

d_gene: NA
v_gene: TRBV4-1
CDR3aa: ASSVTSIPEQF

d_gene: NA
v_gene: TRBV28
CDR3aa: ASSYGSRMGYEQY

d_gene: TRBD2
v_gene: TRBV10-2
CDR3aa: ASSPGGSGRETQY

d_gene: NA
v_gene: TRBV6-6
CDR3aa: ASSPSLYEQY

d_gene: NA
v_gene: TRBV7-6
CDR3aa: ASSLGTDYGYT

d_gene: NA
v_gene: TRBV4-2
CDR3aa: ASSQVGKGEKAEAF

d_gene: NA
v_gene: TRBV2
CDR3aa: ASSWLGATYEQY

d_gene: NA
v_gene: TRBV4-1
CDR3aa: ASSHPARQKETQY

d_gene: NA
v_gene: TRBV6-5
CDR3aa: ASSRGIGNQPQH

d_gene: TRBD1
v_gene: TRBV6-6
CDR3aa: ASSYSNRGNTEAF

d_gene: TRBD2
v_gene: TRBV5-1
CDR3aa: ASSLLIGTSGEDEQF

d_gene: TRBD2
v_gene: TRBV29-1
CDR3aa: SVRMSGGIVTDTQY

d_gene: NA
v_gene: TRBV7-9
CDR3aa: ASSQDPVGQY

d_gene: NA
v_gene: TRBV4-2
CDR3aa: ASSLRTDLDRSPLH

d_gene: NA
v_gene: TRBV10-3
CDR3aa: AISEKGWETGNGYT

d_gene: NA
v_gene: TRBV5-1
CDR3aa: ASSLAGDSRSGANVLT

d_gene: NA
v_gene: TRBV5-1
CDR3aa: ASSSKREAEAF

d_gene: TRBD1
v_gene: TRBV2
CDR3aa: ASSLAPYRGETQY

d_gene: NA
v_gene: TRBV6-5
CDR3aa: ASGFWGGPPNEQF

d_gene: NA
v_gene: TRBV5-1
CDR3aa: ASSLRGGGEETQY

d_gene: NA
v_gene: TRBV5-5
CDR3aa: ASSLGGWMGSYEQY

d_gene: TRBD2
v_gene: TRBV19
CDR3aa: ASKRGPGGEQF

d_gene: TRBD2
v_gene: TRBV25-1
CDR3aa: ASSSLAGGPTDTQY

d_gene: TRBD1
v_gene: TRBV19
CDR3aa: ASSINPVSTGAYSNQPQH

d_gene: TRBD2
v_gene: TRBV9
CDR3aa: ASSVGLAAYEQY

d_gene: TRBD2
v_gene: TRBV2
CDR3aa: ASTLTSGSKAETQY

d_gene: NA
v_gene: TRBV7-2
CDR3aa: ASSLVQARGEKLF

d_gene: TRBD2
v_gene: TRBV11-2
CDR3aa: ASSLIGLTSGGTYNEQF

d_gene: TRBD2
v_gene: TRBV5-1
CDR3aa: ASRPGGDTGELF

d_gene: NA
v_gene: TRBV29-1
CDR3aa: SVSTPRLREVEQY

d_gene: NA
v_gene: TRBV6-1
CDR3aa: ASSEGQGNQPQH

d_gene: NA
v_gene: TRBV11-2
CDR3aa: ASSLLMRGARNTEAF

d_gene: NA
v_gene: TRBV10-2
CDR3aa: ASSTVGHTEAF

d_gene: TRBD2
v_gene: TRBV5-6
CDR3aa: ASSLPRLAGWNEQF

d_gene: NA
v_gene: TRBV5-5
CDR3aa: ASSFVGSSGNTIY

d_gene: NA
v_gene: TRBV5-6
CDR3aa: ASSGGGEDTQY

d_gene: NA
v_gene: TRBV6-5
CDR3aa: ASSYLRTEKGYGYT

d_gene: NA
v_gene: TRBV6-5
CDR3aa: ASSYSGHNNSPLH

d_gene: NA
v_gene: TRBV4-1
CDR3aa: ASSQGRGRLGGRSYEQY

d_gene: NA
v_gene: TRBV18
CDR3aa: ASSPLDEQF

d_gene: TRBD2
v_gene: TRBV5-1
CDR3aa: ASSSREVPYEQY

d_gene: NA
v_gene: TRBV6-6
CDR3aa: ASSYPRQQNTEAF

d_gene: TRBD1
v_gene: TRBV11-3
CDR3aa: ASRPQGANSPLH

d_gene: NA
v_gene: TRBV5-1
CDR3aa: ASSLGQGDIY

d_gene: NA
v_gene: TRBV4-1
CDR3aa: ASSSFRGTNTGELF

d_gene: TRBD1
v_gene: TRBV15
CDR3aa: ATSNHPHSTGASGELF

d_gene: TRBD1
v_gene: TRBV11-2
CDR3aa: ASSLARNRGQSYEQY

d_gene: NA
v_gene: TRBV10-1
CDR3aa: ASSESGRGGTGELF

d_gene: NA
v_gene: TRBV28
CDR3aa: ASTDRLLSLGYT

d_gene: NA
v_gene: TRBV6-5
CDR3aa: ASSYGISSTYEQY

d_gene: NA
v_gene: TRBV18
CDR3aa: ASSPRENTEAF

d_gene: NA
v_gene: TRBV6-7
CDR3aa: ASTQEDRTDEKETQY

d_gene: NA
v_gene: TRBV11-1
CDR3aa: ASSLAVVTSQN

d_gene: NA
v_gene: TRBV5-1
CDR3aa: ASSLEGRGYSSGNTIY

d_gene: NA
v_gene: TRBV5-4
CDR3aa: ASSLVAFQETQY